This entry describes one T cell receptor beta chain. This CDR3 has 13 amino acids. V was clipped by 6 bases and J by 5 bases, with 11 bases between them. The data originate from a study of blood T cell repertoires in COVID-19. Overall study context: Italy, Spain and the United States were the sources of the convalescent and acute COVID-19 samples. T cells, B-cell-depleted T cells, or PBMCs supplied cDNA or gDNA.

Original methodology: Quantification of nucleated cells was approximated via reference gene primer amplification. The table came from immunoSEQ multiplex PCR; TCRdb's copy has only in-frame clones and leaves some out. V, J and clone size were drawn from that table, and D and trimming were deduced from the DNA. The sample consists of some 140,000 clones, around 84% of them appearing once. The gene calls are TRBV12-3 or TRBV12-4 and TRBJ1-5; D may be TRBD1 (5 bases). This sequence was found in a man older than 75 with acute or convalescent COVID-19. Sample: peripheral blood. DNA of the CDR3: TGTGCCAGCAGGACCACGGGGGATCAGCCCCAGCATTTT. It is translated as CASRTTGDQPQHF.